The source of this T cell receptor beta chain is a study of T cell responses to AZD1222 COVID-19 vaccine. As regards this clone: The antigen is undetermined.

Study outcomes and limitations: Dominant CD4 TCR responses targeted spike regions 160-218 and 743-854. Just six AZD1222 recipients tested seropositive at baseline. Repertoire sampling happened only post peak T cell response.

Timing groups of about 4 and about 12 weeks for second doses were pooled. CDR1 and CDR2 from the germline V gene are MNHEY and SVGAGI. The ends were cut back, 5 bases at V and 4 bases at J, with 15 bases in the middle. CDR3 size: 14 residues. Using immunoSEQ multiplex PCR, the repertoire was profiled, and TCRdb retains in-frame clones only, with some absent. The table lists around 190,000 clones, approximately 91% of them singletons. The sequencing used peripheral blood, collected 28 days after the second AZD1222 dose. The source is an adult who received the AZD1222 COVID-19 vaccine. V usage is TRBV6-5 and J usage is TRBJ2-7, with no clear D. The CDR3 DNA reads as TGTGCCAGCAGTCTGGACGGATCATTGTACGAGCAGTACTTC. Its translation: CASSLDGSLYEQYF.